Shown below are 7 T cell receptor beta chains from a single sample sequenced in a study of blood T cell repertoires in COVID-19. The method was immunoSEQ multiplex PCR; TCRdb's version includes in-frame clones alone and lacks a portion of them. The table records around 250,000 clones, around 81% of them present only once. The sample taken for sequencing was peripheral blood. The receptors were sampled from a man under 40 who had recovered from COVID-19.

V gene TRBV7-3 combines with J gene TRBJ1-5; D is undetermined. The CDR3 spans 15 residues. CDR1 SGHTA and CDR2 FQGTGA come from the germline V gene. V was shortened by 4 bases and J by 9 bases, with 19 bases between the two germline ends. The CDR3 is CASSSPREDALPQHF. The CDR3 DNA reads TGTGCCAGCAGCTCACCTAGGGAGGACGCGTTGCCCCAGCATTTT.

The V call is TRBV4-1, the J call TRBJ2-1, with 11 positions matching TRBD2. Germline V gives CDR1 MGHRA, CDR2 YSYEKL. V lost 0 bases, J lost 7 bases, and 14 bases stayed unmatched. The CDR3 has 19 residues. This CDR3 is CASSQEEGSGGAAGNEQFF. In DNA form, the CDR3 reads TGCGCCAGCAGCCAAGAGGAGGGTAGCGGGGGGGCGGCGGGGAATGAGCAGTTCTTC.

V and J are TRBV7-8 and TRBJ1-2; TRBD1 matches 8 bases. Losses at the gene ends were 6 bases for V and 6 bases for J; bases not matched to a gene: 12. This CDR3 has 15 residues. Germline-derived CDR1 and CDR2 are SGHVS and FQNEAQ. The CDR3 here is CASRPTGQGRDGYTF. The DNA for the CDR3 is TGTGCCAGCAGACCAACCGGACAGGGAAGGGATGGCTACACCTTC.

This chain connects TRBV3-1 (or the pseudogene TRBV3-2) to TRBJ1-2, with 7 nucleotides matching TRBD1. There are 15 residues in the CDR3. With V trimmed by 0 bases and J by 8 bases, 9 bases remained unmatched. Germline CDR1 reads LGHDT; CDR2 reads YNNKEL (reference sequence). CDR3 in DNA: TGTGCCAGCAGCCAAGATAGGCAGGGGGTCCAAGGCTACACCTTC. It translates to CASSQDRQGVQGYTF.

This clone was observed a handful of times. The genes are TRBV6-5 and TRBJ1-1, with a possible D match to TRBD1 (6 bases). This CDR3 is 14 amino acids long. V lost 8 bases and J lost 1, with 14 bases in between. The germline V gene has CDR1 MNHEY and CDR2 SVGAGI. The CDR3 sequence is CASGGREENTEAFF. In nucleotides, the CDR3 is TGTGCCAGCGGGGGCCGGGAGGAGAACACTGAAGCTTTCTTT.

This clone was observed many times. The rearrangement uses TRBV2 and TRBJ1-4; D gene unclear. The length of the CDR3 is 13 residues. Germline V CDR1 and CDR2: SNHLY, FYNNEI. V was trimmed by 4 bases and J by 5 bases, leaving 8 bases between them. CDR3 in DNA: TGTGCCAGCAGTGCCAGTGAAAATGAAAAACTGTTTTTT. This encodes CASSASENEKLFF. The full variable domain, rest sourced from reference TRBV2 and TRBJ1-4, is EPEVTQTPSHQVTQMGQEVILRCVPISNHLYFYWYRQILGQKVEFLVSFYNNEISEKSEIFDDQFSVERPDGSNFTLKIRSTKLEDSAMYFCASSASENEKLFFGSGTQLSVL.

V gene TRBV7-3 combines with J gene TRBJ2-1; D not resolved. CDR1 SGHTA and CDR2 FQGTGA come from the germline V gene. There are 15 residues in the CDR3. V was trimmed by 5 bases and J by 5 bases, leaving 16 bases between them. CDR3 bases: TGTGCCAGCAGCCCCTATGGGCAGGAAGACAATGAGCAGTTCTTC. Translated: CASSPYGQEDNEQFF.